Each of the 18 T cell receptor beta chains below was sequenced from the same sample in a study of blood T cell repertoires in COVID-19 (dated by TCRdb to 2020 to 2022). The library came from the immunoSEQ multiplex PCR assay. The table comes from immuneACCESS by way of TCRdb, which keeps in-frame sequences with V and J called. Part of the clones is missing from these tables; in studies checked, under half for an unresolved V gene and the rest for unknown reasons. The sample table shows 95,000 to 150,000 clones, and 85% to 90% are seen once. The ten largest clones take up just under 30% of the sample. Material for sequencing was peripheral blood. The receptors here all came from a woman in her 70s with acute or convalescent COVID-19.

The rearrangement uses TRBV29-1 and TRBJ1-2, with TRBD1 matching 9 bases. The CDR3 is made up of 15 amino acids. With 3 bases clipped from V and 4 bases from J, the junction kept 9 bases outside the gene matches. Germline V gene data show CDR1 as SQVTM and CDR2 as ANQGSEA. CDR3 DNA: TGCAGCGTTGAGGGGAGGACAGGGGAGAGCTATGGCTACACCTTC. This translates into CSVEGRTGESYGYTF.

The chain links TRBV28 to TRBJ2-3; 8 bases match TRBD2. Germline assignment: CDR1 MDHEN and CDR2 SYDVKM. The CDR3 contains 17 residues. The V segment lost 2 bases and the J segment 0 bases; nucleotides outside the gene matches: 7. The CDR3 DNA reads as TGTGCCAGCAGTTTAAGACAAGCGGGGGCGAGCACAGATACGCAGTATTTT. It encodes CASSLRQAGASTDTQYF. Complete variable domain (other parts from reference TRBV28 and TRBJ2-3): DVKVTQSSRYLVKRTGEKVFLECVQDMDHENMFWYRQDPGLGLRLIYFSYDVKMKEKGDIPEGYSVSREKKERFSLILESASTNQTSMYLCASSLRQAGASTDTQYFGPGTRLTVL.

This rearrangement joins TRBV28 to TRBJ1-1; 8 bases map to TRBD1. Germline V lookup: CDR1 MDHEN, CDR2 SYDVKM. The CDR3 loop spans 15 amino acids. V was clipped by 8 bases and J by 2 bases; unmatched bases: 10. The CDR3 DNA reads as TGTGCCAGCCGTATCCTAACAGGGGGAAACACTGAAGCTTTCTTT. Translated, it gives CASRILTGGNTEAFF.

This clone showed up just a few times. In nucleotides, the CDR3 is TGCGCCAGCAGCCCGGGACAGGTTCCACCTAACTATGGCTACACCTTC. This encodes CASSPGQVPPNYGYTF. The chain recombines TRBV5-1 with TRBJ1-2; 8 bases match TRBD1. Per the germline V gene, CDR1 is SGHRS and CDR2 is YFSETQ. V trimming: 4 bases; J trimming: 0 bases; junction bases outside the gene matches: 8. The CDR3 runs 16 residues.

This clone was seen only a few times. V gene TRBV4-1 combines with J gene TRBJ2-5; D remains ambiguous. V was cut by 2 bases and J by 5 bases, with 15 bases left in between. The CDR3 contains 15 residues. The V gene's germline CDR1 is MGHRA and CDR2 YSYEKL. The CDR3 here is CASSQIAGVWETQYF. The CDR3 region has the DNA TGCGCCAGCAGCCAAATAGCCGGAGTGTGGGAGACCCAGTACTTC.

In DNA, the CDR3 is TGTGCCAGCAGATCCGACAGGGACTTCACCTACGAGCAGTACTTC. This translates into CASRSDRDFTYEQYF. V and J are TRBV11-2 and TRBJ2-7, with D possibly being TRBD1 (7 bases). From germline, CDR1 is SGHAT and CDR2 FQNNGV. V lost 6 bases and J lost 2, with 17 bases in between. CDR3 length equals 15 residues.

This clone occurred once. CDR3 sequence (DNA): TGCGCCAGCAGCTTGGATGGGGACAGTCATCAGCCCCAGCATTTT. Amino acid sequence: CASSLDGDSHQPQHF. The chain joins TRBV5-1 to TRBJ1-5; 7 positions agree with TRBD1. CDR3 length equals 15 residues. Losses at the gene ends were 0 bases for V and 5 bases for J; bases not matched to a gene: 5. The germline CDR1 and CDR2 sequences are SGHRS and YFSETQ.

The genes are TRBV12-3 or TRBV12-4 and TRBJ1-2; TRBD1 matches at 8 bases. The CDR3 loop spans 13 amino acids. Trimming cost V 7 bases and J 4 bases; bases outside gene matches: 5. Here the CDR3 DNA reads TGTGCCAGCACCGGACAGGGCCCCTATGGCTACACCTTC. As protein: CASTGQGPYGYTF.

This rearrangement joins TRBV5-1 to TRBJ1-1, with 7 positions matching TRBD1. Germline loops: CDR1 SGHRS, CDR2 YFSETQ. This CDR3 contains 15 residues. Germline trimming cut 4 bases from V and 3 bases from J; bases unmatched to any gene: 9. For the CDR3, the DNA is TGCGCCAGCAGCCGTTTCCAGGGGGACGACACTGAAGCTTTCTTT. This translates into CASSRFQGDDTEAFF.

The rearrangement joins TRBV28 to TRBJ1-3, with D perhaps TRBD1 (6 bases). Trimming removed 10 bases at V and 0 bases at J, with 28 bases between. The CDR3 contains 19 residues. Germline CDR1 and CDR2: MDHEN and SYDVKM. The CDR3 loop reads CATLGSSGTGPHSGNTIYF. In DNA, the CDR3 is TGTGCCACTTTGGGATCGTCCGGAACAGGGCCCCACTCTGGAAACACCATATATTTT. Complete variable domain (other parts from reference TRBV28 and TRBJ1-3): DVKVTQSSRYLVKRTGEKVFLECVQDMDHENMFWYRQDPGLGLRLIYFSYDVKMKEKGDIPEGYSVSREKKERFSLILESASTNQTSMYLCATLGSSGTGPHSGNTIYFGEGSWLTVV.

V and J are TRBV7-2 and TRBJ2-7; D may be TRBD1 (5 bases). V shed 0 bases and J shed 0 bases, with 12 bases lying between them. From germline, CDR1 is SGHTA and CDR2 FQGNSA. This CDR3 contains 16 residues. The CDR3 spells CASSLAQMTASYEQYF. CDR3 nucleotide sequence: TGTGCCAGCAGCTTAGCCCAGATGACAGCCTCCTACGAGCAGTACTTC.

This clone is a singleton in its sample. The CDR3 nucleotides read TGCGCCAGCAGCTTGCAAGCGGGGATAGCAGATACGCAGTATTTT. This codes for CASSLQAGIADTQYF. The gene calls are TRBV5-1 and TRBJ2-3, with TRBD2 matching over 7 bases. Germline lookup yields CDR1 SGHRS and CDR2 YFSETQ. The CDR3 runs to 15 residues. V trimming: 1 base; J trimming: 4 bases; junction bases outside the gene matches: 6. The complete variable domain, with remaining parts taken from reference TRBV5-1 and TRBJ2-3, reads KAGVTQTPRYLIKTRGQQVTLSCSPISGHRSVSWYQQTPGQGLQFLFEYFSETQRNKGNFPGRFSGRQFSNSRSEMNVSTLELGDSALYLCASSLQAGIADTQYFGPGTRLTVL.

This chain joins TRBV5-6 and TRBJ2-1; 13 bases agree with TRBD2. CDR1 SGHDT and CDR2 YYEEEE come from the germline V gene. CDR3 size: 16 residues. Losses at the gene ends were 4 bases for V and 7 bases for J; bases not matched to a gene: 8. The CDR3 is CASSNGLAGAGNEQFF. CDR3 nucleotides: TGTGCCAGCAGCAACGGACTAGCGGGGGCCGGGAATGAGCAGTTCTTC.

CDR3 residues: CASSQLQGINSPLHF. For the CDR3, the DNA is TGTGCCAGCAGCCAACTCCAGGGGATCAATTCACCCCTCCACTTT. The chain joins TRBV3-1 (or the pseudogene TRBV3-2) to TRBJ1-6, with D possibly TRBD1 on 6 matching bases. Germline CDR1 and CDR2: LGHDT and YNNKEL (reference sequence). The CDR3 loop spans 15 amino acids. V was shortened by 2 bases and J by 7 bases, with 12 bases between the two germline ends.

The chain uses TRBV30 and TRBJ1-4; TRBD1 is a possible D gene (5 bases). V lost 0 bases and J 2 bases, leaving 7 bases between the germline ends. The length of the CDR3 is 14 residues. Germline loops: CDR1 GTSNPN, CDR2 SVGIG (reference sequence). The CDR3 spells CAWSVQDTNEKLFF. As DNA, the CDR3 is TGTGCCTGGAGTGTACAGGACACTAATGAAAAACTGTTTTTT. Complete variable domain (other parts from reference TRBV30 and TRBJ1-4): SQTIHQWPATLVQPVGSPLSLECTVEGTSNPNLYWYRQAAGRGLQLLFYSVGIGQISSEVPQNLSASRPQDRQFILSSKKLLLSDSGFYLCAWSVQDTNEKLFFGSGTQLSVL.

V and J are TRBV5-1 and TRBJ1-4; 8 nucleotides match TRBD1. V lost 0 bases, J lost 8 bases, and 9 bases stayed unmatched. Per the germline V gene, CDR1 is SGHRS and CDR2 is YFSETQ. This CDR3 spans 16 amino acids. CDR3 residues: CASSLGAGQDLEKLFF. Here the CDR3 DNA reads TGCGCCAGCAGCTTGGGGGCGGGACAGGATCTAGAAAAACTGTTTTTT.

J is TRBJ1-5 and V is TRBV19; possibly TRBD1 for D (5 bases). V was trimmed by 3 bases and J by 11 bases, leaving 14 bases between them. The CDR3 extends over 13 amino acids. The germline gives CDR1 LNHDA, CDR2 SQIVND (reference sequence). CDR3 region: CASSIGRAQAQHF. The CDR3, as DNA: TGTGCCAGTAGTATCGGCAGGGCGCAGGCCCAGCATTTT.

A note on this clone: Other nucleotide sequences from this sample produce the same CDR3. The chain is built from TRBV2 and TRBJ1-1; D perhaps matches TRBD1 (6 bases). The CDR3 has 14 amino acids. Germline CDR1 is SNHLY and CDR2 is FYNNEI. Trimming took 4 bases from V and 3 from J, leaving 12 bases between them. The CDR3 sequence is CASSAQGGDTEAFF. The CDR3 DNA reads TGTGCCAGCAGTGCACAGGGCGGCGACACTGAAGCTTTCTTT.